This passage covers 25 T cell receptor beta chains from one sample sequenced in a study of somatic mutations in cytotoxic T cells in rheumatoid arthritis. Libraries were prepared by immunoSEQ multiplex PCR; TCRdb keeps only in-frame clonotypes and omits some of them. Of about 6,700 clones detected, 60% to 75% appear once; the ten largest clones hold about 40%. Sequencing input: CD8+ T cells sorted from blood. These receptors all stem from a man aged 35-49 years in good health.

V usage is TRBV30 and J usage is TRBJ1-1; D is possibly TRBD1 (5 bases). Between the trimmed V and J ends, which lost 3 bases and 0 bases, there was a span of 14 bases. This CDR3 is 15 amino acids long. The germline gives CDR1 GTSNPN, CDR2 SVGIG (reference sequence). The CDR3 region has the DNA TGTGCCTGGAGCACTTCAGGGTCGATGAACACTGAAGCTTTCTTT. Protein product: CAWSTSGSMNTEAFF.

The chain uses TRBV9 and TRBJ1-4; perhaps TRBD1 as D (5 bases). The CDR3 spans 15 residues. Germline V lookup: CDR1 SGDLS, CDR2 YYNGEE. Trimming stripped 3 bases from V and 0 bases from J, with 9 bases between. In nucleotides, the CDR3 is TGTGCCAGCAGCGGCTCGGGGGCAACTAATGAAAAACTGTTTTTT. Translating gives CASSGSGATNEKLFF.

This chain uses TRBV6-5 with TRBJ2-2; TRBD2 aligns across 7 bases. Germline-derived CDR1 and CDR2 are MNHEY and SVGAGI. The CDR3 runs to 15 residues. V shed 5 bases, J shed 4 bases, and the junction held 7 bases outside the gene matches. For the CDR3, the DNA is TGTGCCAGCAGTGGACTAGAAGTTCCCACCGGGGAGCTGTTTTTT. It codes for CASSGLEVPTGELFF.

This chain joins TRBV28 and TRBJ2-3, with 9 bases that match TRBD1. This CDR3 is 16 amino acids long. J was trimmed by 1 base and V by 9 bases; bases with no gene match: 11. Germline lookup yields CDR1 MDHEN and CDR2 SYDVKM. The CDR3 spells CASSTPRTGGTDTQYF. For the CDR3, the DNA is TGTGCCAGTAGTACGCCGAGGACAGGGGGCACAGATACGCAGTATTTT.

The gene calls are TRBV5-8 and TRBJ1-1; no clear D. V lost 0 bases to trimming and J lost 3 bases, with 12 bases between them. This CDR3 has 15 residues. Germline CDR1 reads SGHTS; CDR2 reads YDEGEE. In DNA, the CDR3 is TGTGCCAGCAGCTTGGCCCACGGGATCCACACTGAAGCTTTCTTT. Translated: CASSLAHGIHTEAFF.

CDR3 bases: TGCAGCGTTGTGTGGAAGGGGGGCCAGTACTTC. As protein: CSVVWKGGQYF. The chain employs TRBV29-1 and TRBJ2-5; D possibly matches TRBD1 or TRBD2 (6 bases each). V was cut by 4 bases and J by 10 bases, with 13 bases left in between. Germline-derived CDR1 and CDR2 are SQVTM and ANQGSEA. The CDR3 loop spans 11 amino acids. The whole variable domain, remainder taken from reference TRBV29-1 and TRBJ2-5, is SAVISQKPSRDICQRGTSLTIQCQVDSQVTMMFWYRQQPGQSLTLIATANQGSEATYESGFVIDKFPISRPNLTFSTLTVSNMSPEDSSIYLCSVVWKGGQYFGPGTRLLVL.

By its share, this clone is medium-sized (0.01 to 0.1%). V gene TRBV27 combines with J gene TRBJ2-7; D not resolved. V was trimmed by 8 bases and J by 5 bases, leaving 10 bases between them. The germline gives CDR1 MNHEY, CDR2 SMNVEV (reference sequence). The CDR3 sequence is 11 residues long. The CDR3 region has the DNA TGTGCCAGCGGCCCTTTAAACGAGCAGTACTTC. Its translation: CASGPLNEQYF.

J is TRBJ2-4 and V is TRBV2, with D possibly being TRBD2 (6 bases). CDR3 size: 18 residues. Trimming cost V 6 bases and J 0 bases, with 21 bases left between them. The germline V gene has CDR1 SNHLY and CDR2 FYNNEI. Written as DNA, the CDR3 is TGTGCCAGCAGCGGGAGTATCACCCCCTCACTAGCCAAAAACATTCAGTACTTC. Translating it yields CASSGSITPSLAKNIQYF.

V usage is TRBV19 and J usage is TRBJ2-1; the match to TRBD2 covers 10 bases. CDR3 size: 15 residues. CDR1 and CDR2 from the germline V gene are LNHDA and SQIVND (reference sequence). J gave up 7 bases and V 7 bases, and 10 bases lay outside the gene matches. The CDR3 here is CASTPRASGSNEQFF. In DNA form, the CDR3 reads TGTGCCAGTACCCCGCGGGCTAGCGGGAGTAATGAGCAGTTCTTC.

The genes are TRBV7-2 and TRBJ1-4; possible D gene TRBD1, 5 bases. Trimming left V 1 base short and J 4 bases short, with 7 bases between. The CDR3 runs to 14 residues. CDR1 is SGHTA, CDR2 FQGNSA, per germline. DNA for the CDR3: TGTGCCAGCAGCTTAGGGGGCCGTAATGAAAAACTGTTTTTT. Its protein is CASSLGGRNEKLFF.

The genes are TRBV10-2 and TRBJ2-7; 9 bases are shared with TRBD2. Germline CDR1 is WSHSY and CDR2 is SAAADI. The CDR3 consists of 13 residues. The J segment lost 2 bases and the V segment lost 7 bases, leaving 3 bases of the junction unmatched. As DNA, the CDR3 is TGCGCCAGCACGCTAGCGGGAACCTACGAGCAGTACTTC. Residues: CASTLAGTYEQYF.

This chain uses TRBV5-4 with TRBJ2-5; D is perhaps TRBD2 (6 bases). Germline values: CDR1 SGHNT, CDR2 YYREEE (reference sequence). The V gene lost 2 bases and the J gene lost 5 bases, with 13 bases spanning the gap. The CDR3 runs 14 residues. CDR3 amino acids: CASSLPGEGETQYF. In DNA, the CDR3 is TGTGCCAGCAGCTTACCGGGAGAGGGGGAGACCCAGTACTTC.

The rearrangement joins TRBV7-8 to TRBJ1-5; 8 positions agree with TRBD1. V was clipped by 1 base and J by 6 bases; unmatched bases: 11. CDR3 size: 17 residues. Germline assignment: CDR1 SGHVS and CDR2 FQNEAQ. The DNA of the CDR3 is TGTGCCAGCAGCTTAGGAGGGACAGGTCTCATTGGTCAGCCCCAGCATTTT. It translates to CASSLGGTGLIGQPQHF.

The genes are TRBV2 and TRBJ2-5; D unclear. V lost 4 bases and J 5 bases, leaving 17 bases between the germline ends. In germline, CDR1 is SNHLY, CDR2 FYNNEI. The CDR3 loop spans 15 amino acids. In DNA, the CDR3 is TGTGCCAGCAGTGGGGAAGGGTCACATTGGGAGACCCAGTACTTC. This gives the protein CASSGEGSHWETQYF.

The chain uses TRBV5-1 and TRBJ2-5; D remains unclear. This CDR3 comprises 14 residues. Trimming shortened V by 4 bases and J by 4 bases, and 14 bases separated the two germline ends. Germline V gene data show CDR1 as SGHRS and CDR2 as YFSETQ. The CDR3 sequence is CASSTGPPGETQYF. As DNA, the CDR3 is TGCGCCAGCAGCACGGGTCCCCCGGGAGAGACCCAGTACTTC.

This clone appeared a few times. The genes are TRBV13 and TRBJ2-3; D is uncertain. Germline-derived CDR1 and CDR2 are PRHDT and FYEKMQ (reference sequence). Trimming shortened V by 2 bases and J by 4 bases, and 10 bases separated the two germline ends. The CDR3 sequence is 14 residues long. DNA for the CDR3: TGTGCCAGCAGCTTATTGGCTAGTGCAGATACGCAGTATTTT. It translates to CASSLLASADTQYF. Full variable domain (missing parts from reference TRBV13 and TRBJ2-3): AAGVIQSPRHLIKEKRETATLKCYPIPRHDTVYWYQQGPGQDPQFLISFYEKMQSDKGSIPDRFSAQQFSDYHSELNMSSLELGDSALYFCASSLLASADTQYFGPGTRLTVL.

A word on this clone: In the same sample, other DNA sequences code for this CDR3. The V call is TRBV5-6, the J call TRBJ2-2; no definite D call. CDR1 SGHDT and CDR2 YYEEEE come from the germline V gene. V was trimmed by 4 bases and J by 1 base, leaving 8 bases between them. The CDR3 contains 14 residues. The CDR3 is CASSPTRNTGELFF. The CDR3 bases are TGTGCCAGCAGCCCAACACGGAACACCGGGGAGCTGTTTTTT.

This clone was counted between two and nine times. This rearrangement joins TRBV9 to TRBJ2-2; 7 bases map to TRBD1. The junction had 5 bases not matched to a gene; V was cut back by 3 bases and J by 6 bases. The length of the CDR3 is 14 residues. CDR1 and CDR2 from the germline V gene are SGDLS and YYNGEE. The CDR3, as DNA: TGTGCCAGCAGCGCCGGGACAGACCCCGGGGAGCTGTTTTTT. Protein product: CASSAGTDPGELFF.

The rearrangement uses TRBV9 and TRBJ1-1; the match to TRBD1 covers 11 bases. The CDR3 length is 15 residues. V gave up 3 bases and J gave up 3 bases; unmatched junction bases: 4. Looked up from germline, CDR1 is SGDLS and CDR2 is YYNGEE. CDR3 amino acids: CASSARDRGYTEAFF. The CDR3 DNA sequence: TGTGCCAGCAGCGCGAGGGACAGGGGGTACACTGAAGCTTTCTTT.

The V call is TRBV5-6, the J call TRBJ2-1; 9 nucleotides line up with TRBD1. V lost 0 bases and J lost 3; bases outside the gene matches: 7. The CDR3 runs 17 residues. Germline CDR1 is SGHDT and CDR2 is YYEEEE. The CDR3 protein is CASSLGRQGEDYNEQFF. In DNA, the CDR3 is TGTGCCAGCAGCTTGGGGCGACAGGGGGAGGACTACAATGAGCAGTTCTTC. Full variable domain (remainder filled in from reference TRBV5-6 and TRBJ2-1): DAGVTQSPTHLIKTRGQQVTLRCSPKSGHDTVSWYQQALGQGPQFIFQYYEEEERQRGNFPDRFSGHQFPNYSSELNVNALLLGDSALYLCASSLGRQGEDYNEQFFGPGTRLTVL.

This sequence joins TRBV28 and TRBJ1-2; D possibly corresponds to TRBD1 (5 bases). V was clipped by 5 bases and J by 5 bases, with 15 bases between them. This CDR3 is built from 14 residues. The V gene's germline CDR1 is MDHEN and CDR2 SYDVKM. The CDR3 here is CASSIPQGRYGYTF. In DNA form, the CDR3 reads TGTGCCAGCAGTATTCCTCAGGGCCGGTATGGCTACACCTTC.

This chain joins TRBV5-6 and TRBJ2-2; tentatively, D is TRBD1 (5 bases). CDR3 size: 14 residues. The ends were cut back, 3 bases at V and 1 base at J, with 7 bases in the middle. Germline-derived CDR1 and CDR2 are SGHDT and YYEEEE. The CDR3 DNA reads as TGTGCCAGCAGCTGGACAAGGAACACCGGGGAGCTGTTTTTT. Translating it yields CASSWTRNTGELFF. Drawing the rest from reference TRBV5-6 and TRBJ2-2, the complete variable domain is DAGVTQSPTHLIKTRGQQVTLRCSPKSGHDTVSWYQQALGQGPQFIFQYYEEEERQRGNFPDRFSGHQFPNYSSELNVNALLLGDSALYLCASSWTRNTGELFFGEGSRLTVL.

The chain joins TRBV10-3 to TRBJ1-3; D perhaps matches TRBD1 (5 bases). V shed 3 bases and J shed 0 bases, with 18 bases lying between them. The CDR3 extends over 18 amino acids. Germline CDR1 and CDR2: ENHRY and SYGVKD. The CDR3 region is CAISDLSGAGSSGNTIYF. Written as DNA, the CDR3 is TGTGCCATCAGTGACCTATCCGGGGCAGGATCCTCTGGAAACACCATATATTTT.

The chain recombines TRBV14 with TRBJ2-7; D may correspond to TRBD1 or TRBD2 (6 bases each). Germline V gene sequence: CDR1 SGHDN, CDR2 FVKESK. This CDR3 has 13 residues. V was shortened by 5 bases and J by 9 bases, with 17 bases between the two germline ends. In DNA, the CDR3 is TGTGCCAGCAGCGCCGGAGGGGGGCGTCGGCAGTACTTC. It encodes CASSAGGGRRQYF.

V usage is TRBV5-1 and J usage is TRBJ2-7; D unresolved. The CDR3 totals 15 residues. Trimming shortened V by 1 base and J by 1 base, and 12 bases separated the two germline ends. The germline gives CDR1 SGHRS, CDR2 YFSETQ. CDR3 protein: CASSLIDGSSYEQYF. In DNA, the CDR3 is TGCGCCAGCAGCTTGATTGACGGATCATCCTACGAGCAGTACTTC.